The rows below give T cell receptor beta chains drawn from one sample of a study of blood T cell repertoires in COVID-19. Repertoires were generated with immunoSEQ multiplex PCR, while TCRdb's copy carries only in-frame clones and drops some. The sample records 200,000 to 300,000 clones, around 80% being singletons. Sequenced: peripheral blood. The receptors come from a man aged 35-49 years who had recovered from COVID-19. The CDR3 runs from the conserved cysteine through the conserved F or W. Fields, in order: D gene, clone size, V gene, J gene, CDR3 protein, CDR3 DNA. D genes are given only for firm matches. Not every row has a clone size; where given, it reads once, few, many or a size class.

.,.,TRBV28,TRBJ1-4,CASSFGTFSPTRREKLFF,TGTGCCAGCAGTTTTGGGACTTTTAGCCCCACGCGCCGTGAAAAACTGTTTTTT
TRBD1,.,TRBV13,TRBJ2-7,CASSVGTASYEQYF,TGTGCCAGCAGCGTCGGGACAGCGTCCTACGAGCAGTACTTC
TRBD2,few,TRBV11-3,TRBJ2-7,CASSPTSGAMGEQYF,TGTGCCAGCAGCCCGACTAGCGGGGCCATGGGCGAGCAGTACTTC
TRBD1,few,TRBV6-2/TRBV6-3,TRBJ2-7,CASSGTETYEQYF,TGTGCCAGCAGTGGGACAGAGACCTACGAGCAGTACTTC
.,few,TRBV7-7,TRBJ2-5,CASSLAEGMGETQYF,TGTGCCAGCAGCTTAGCGGAGGGGATGGGAGAGACCCAGTACTTC
.,few,TRBV6-5,TRBJ1-2,CASSYSATGIYGYTF,TGTGCCAGCAGTTACTCGGCGACCGGGATTTATGGCTACACCTTC
.,once,TRBV12-3/TRBV12-4,TRBJ1-5,CASRTGSQPQHF,TGTGCCAGCAGAACAGGGTCTCAGCCCCAGCATTTT
TRBD2,.,TRBV19,TRBJ2-7,CASSTRSGTSYGEQYF,TGTGCCAGTAGTACCAGATCCGGGACTAGCTATGGCGAGCAGTACTTC
TRBD2,.,TRBV4-3,TRBJ2-1,CASSLLTSGEGNEQFF,TGCGCCAGCAGCCTCCTGACTAGCGGGGAAGGGAATGAGCAGTTCTTC
.,.,TRBV27,TRBJ2-1,CASSLTEFEQFF,TGTGCCAGCAGTTTAACAGAGTTCGAGCAGTTCTTC
TRBD1,.,TRBV5-1,TRBJ1-2,CASSLDSTGVYGYTF,TGCGCCAGCAGCTTGGATTCGACAGGGGTATATGGCTACACCTTC
.,.,TRBV9,TRBJ2-2,CASSVGGGTGELFF,TGTGCCAGCAGCGTAGGAGGGGGCACCGGGGAGCTGTTTTTT
TRBD1,once,TRBV14,TRBJ1-2,CASSQEGDGQGAGGYTF,TGTGCCAGCAGCCAAGAGGGGGATGGACAGGGGGCCGGTGGCTACACCTTC
.,once,TRBV6-5,TRBJ2-2,CASSYEPAVNTGELFF,TGTGCCAGCAGTTACGAGCCAGCGGTAAACACCGGGGAGCTGTTTTTT
TRBD1,few,TRBV11-2,TRBJ2-4,CASSSGQAPYF,TGTGCCAGCAGCTCTGGACAGGCCCCTTACTTC
.,.,TRBV6-5,TRBJ2-3,CASSYKGGPDTQYF,TGTGCCAGCAGTTATAAAGGAGGGCCAGATACGCAGTATTTT
.,.,TRBV10-3,TRBJ2-5,CAISETAETQYF,TGTGCCATCAGCGAGACTGCGGAGACCCAGTACTTC
.,.,TRBV6-5,TRBJ1-5,CASSYRQDSNQPQHF,TGTGCCAGCAGTTACAGGCAGGATAGCAATCAGCCCCAGCATTTT
TRBD1,.,TRBV30,TRBJ2-3,CAWSLAGTGGPDTQYF,TGTGCCTGGAGCCTTGCCGGGACAGGGGGCCCAGATACGCAGTATTTT
TRBD1,.,TRBV25-1,TRBJ1-2,CASSERQGTAYGYTF,TGTGCCAGCAGTGAAAGACAGGGAACAGCGTATGGCTACACCTTC
TRBD2,.,TRBV27,TRBJ2-7,CASSLAGGPSEQYF,TGTGCCAGCAGCTTAGCGGGGGGCCCCTCCGAGCAGTACTTC
TRBD1,.,TRBV6-1,TRBJ1-2,CASSELWDRGNTF,TGTGCCAGCAGTGAACTTTGGGACAGAGGCAACACCTTC
.,few,TRBV11-3,TRBJ1-3,CASSLAFLFGNTIYF,TGTGCCAGCAGCTTAGCGTTTTTGTTTGGAAACACCATATATTTT
.,.,TRBV5-5,TRBJ1-4,CASSSPGVLGEKLFF,TGTGCCAGCAGCTCTCCAGGGGTCTTAGGTGAAAAACTGTTTTTT
TRBD2,few,TRBV9,TRBJ2-1,CASSAGGSGIGGEQFF,TGTGCCAGCAGCGCGGGGGGGTCAGGGATAGGCGGTGAGCAGTTCTTC
TRBD1,few,TRBV12-5,TRBJ1-2,CASGLVQGEGYTF,TGTGCTAGTGGTTTAGTACAGGGGGAAGGCTACACCTTC
TRBD2,.,TRBV11-2,TRBJ2-3,CASSLGRGGLDTQYF,TGTGCCAGCAGCTTAGGTCGGGGGGGCCTAGATACGCAGTATTTT
TRBD1,.,TRBV6-4,TRBJ2-3,CASSEGRGLTDTQYF,TGTGCCAGCAGTGAAGGAAGGGGGCTGACAGATACGCAGTATTTT
.,.,TRBV3-1/TRBV3-2,TRBJ1-5,CASSQDTGPDQPQHF,TGTGCCAGCAGCCAAGATACAGGGCCAGATCAGCCCCAGCATTTT
TRBD2,once,TRBV7-2,TRBJ2-7,CASSGLTSGSLYEQYF,TGTGCCAGCAGCGGGCTAACTAGCGGGAGCCTTTACGAGCAGTACTTC
.,.,TRBV6-5,TRBJ2-7,CASSPRSSVEQYF,TGTGCCAGCAGCCCCCGGTCGAGTGTTGAGCAGTACTTC
TRBD1,.,TRBV18,TRBJ2-3,CASSQDRGQTDTQYF,TGTGCCAGCTCACAGGACAGGGGGCAGACAGATACGCAGTATTTT
.,.,TRBV7-8,TRBJ2-2,CASSLFTGRAGELFF,TGTGCCAGCAGCTTATTTACAGGGAGGGCCGGGGAGCTGTTTTTT
.,.,TRBV18,TRBJ1-1,CASSPLRGPLEHTEAFF,TGTGCCAGCTCACCTTTACGGGGTCCCCTTGAACACACTGAAGCTTTCTTT